Listed below are T cell receptor beta chains from one sample, sequenced in a study of cytomegalovirus exposure and HLA in healthy donors. Profiled with immunoSEQ multiplex PCR; TCRdb holds only in-frame clones, not every one. This table holds more than 80,000 clones, more than 70% found once. Material: PBMCs. The receptor set was obtained from a man aged 40-49 years in good health and CMV-seronegative. Both conserved end residues are part of each CDR3. Each record gives: V gene, J gene, CDR3 protein.

TRBV7-6	TRBJ1-1	CASSYDVGGATEAFF
TRBV2	TRBJ2-2	CASGPEDTGELFF
TRBV27	TRBJ2-5	CASSSFISGQGSQTQYF
TRBV19	TRBJ1-5	CASRGGASNQPQHF
TRBV6-5	TRBJ2-1	CASRHGESYNEQFF
TRBV14	TRBJ2-7	CASSQALRGGRNYEQYF
TRBV5-1	TRBJ2-3	CASSLAGDTQYF
TRBV29-1	TRBJ1-1	CSVEYRGNTEAFF
TRBV5-1	TRBJ1-2	CASSPPGQGASGYTF
TRBV7-9	TRBJ1-6	CASSIGTVGNSPLHF